Below, 7 T cell receptor beta chains from the same sample are listed, as sequenced in a study of T cells in Graves' hyperthyroidism and ophthalmopathy. Amplification of TCR beta CDR3 regions used RNA as the template. The HTBI primer set drove a first-round RT-PCR of the TCR CDR3. TCRdb used MiXCR to reprocess the multiplex PCR reads, holding one entry per CDR3 protein. The sample has over 700,000 distinct CDR3 sequences, around a sixth seen once. Specimen: blood. These receptors came from a woman in her forties or fifties with Graves' hyperthyroidism that later progressed to Graves' ophthalmopathy.

The gene calls are TRBV6-6 and TRBJ2-3; the D is unclear. Between the trimmed V and J ends, which lost 2 bases and 4 bases, there was a span of 16 bases. The CDR3 loop spans 16 amino acids. Germline V gene lookup returns CDR1 MNHNY and CDR2 SVGAGI (reference sequence). DNA for the CDR3: TGTGCCAGCAGTTACCTGGGCCGAAGTTATCCAGATACGCAGTATTTT. It translates to CASSYLGRSYPDTQYF.

This clonotype was recorded a few times. The chain employs TRBV19 and TRBJ1-5; 8 bases are a match to TRBD1. Germline V lookup: CDR1 LNHDA, CDR2 SQIVND (reference sequence). The CDR3 runs to 14 residues. Trimming at V came to 6 bases and at J to 6 bases, leaving 7 bases not matched to a gene. For the CDR3, the DNA is TGTGCCAGTAGGGCACAGGGGGGTAGTCAGCCCCAGCATTTT. Its translation is CASRAQGGSQPQHF.

J is TRBJ2-5 and V is TRBV5-1, with 11 bases lining up with TRBD2. With 4 bases clipped from V and 3 bases from J, the junction kept 8 bases outside the gene matches. The CDR3 is 16 residues long. Germline values: CDR1 SGHRS, CDR2 YFSETQ. The DNA of the CDR3 is TGCGCCAGCAGCGTGGCCCTAGCGGGGGGAGAAGAGACCCAGTACTTC. It translates to CASSVALAGGEETQYF.

This clonotype was counted ten times or more. The chain couples TRBV3-1 to TRBJ2-7; D gene ambiguous. The V gene lost 0 bases and the J gene lost 8 bases, with 8 bases spanning the gap. Germline lookup yields CDR1 LGHDT and CDR2 YNNKEL (reference sequence). This CDR3 spans 12 amino acids. CDR3 residues: CASSQEGIQQYF. CDR3 in DNA: TGTGCCAGCAGCCAAGAGGGAATCCAGCAGTACTTC.

The chain uses TRBV7-9 and TRBJ2-7, with D uncertain. Germline V lookup: CDR1 SEHNR, CDR2 FQNEAQ (reference sequence). V was trimmed by 1 base and J by 3 bases, leaving 10 bases between them. There are 14 residues in the CDR3. CDR3 sequence: CASSLGHDRYEQYF. The CDR3 coding sequence is TGTGCCAGCAGCTTAGGTCACGATCGCTACGAGCAGTACTTC.

Many counts were recorded for this clonotype. V usage is TRBV6-5 and J usage is TRBJ1-2; 7 nucleotides line up with TRBD1. V shed 0 bases and J 2 bases; nucleotides not matched to a gene: 0. Germline V CDR1 and CDR2: MNHEY, SVGAGI. This CDR3 has 14 amino acids. The CDR3 sequence: CASSYSTGNYGYTF. CDR3 in DNA: TGTGCCAGCAGTTACTCGACAGGGAACTATGGCTACACCTTC.

The chain couples TRBV5-4 to TRBJ2-7, with 12 bases matching TRBD2. With V trimmed by 4 bases and J by 1 base, 9 bases remained unmatched. Germline loops: CDR1 SGHNT, CDR2 YYREEE (reference sequence). The CDR3 runs 17 residues. The CDR3 protein is CASSRATSGGVSYEQYF. The CDR3 region has the DNA TGTGCCAGCAGCCGCGCGACTAGCGGGGGAGTGTCCTACGAGCAGTACTTC.